Listed below are T cell receptor beta chains from one sample, sequenced in a study of cytomegalovirus exposure and HLA in healthy donors. Produced via immunoSEQ multiplex PCR; TCRdb's table is partial and in-frame only. Altogether more than 200,000 clones are present, about 80% being singletons, with the ten largest covering around 15%. Input material: PBMCs. These receptors were obtained from a man between 35 and 55 years old in good health and CMV-seronegative. Each CDR3 is given with its conserved first and last residue.

CDR3 length | V gene | CDR3 protein
16 | TRBV29-1 | CSVEDGRGASTDTQYF
16 | TRBV6-6 | CASSYSQGAYNSPLHF
16 | TRBV7-9 | CASSKQGAAGNGELFF
15 | TRBV7-6 | CASSLEGGVRTEAFF
15 | TRBV9 | CASSPRGGNSYEQYF
15 | TRBV16 | CASSLRQGVNTEAFF
12 | TRBV30 | CAWSEQSYEQYF
16 | TRBV9 | CASRNEGLGFTDTQYF
17 | TRBV18 | CASSPLGPGQGNEKLFF
14 | TRBV7-4 | CASTSGGREAEQYF
15 | TRBV11-2 | CASSLNSGPHRAQYF
16 | TRBV7-9 | CASSLDTGQGTQEQFF
17 | TRBV11-2 | CASSLPPTGMMNTEAFF
14 | TRBV5-5 | CASSLGQGAYEQYF
14 | TRBV15 | CATSRGGTGDGYTF
15 | TRBV4-1 | CASSRQGEGNQPQHF
19 | TRBV5-1 | CASSLEISGGASSYNEQFF
14 | TRBV6-5 | CASSYAGGARTQYF
13 | TRBV7-2 | CASSSLRSGEAFF
15 | TRBV6-5 | CASSTSDRGLYEQYF
14 | TRBV7-3 | CASTHGGTFYGYTF
17 | TRBV6-4 | CASSDSKSLRSTDTQYF
13 | TRBV5-4 | CASSLRGLYGYTF
14 | TRBV9 | CASSGGQSYSPLHF
16 | TRBV5-6 | CASRSWREGATYEQYF
12 | TRBV10-2 | CASGDRVYGYTF
16 | TRBV5-8 | CASSLSVSGGYNEQFF
14 | TRBV2 | CASSASGFYNEQFF
14 | TRBV15 | CATSRDLGEETQYF
16 | TRBV4-1 | CASSQDGGSNFDEQFF
17 | TRBV19 | CASSILPGQRGDTEAFF